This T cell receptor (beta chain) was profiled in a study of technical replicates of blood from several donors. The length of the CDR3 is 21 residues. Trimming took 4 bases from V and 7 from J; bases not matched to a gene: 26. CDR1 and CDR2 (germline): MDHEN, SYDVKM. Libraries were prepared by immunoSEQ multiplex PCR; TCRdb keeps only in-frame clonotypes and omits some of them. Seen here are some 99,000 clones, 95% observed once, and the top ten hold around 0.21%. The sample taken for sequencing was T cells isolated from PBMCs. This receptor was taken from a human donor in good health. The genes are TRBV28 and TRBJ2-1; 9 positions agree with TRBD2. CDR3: CASSSSQGPWEAGGNQNEQFF. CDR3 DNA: TGTGCCAGCAGTTCGAGCCAGGGCCCTTGGGAAGCGGGAGGTAACCAGAATGAGCAGTTCTTC. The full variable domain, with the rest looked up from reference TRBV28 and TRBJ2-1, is DVKVTQSSRYLVKRTGEKVFLECVQDMDHENMFWYRQDPGLGLRLIYFSYDVKMKEKGDIPEGYSVSREKKERFSLILESASTNQTSMYLCASSSSQGPWEAGGNQNEQFFGPGTRLTVL.